This TCR beta chain was documented in a study of identical twins (dated by TCRdb to the mid-2010s). Context from the whole study: To test whether fetal clonotypes persist, this study deep-sequenced TCR alpha and beta repertoires from monozygotic twins, from unrelated adults of various ages, and from cord blood. Replicate twin experiments were performed at different times using different library preparation protocols to rule out contamination.

Here is what the overall study found, with its caveats: Out-of-frame TCR alpha sequences shared between twins showed an excess of low generation-probability sequences compared with coincidental sharing between unrelated individuals. Invariant T cells such as MAIT and iNKT could partly confound zero-insertion analyses, though diverse VJ usage argued against this for most clonotypes. In monozygotic twins, out-of-frame TCR alpha sharing was systematically underestimated by recombination models, although the models agreed with sharing between unrelated individuals. Fewer insertions were carried by abundant cord blood beta clonotypes; a weaker similar trend was observed in young adult naive repertoires, while no such trend was observed in memory repertoires. Because the same donors could not be followed over many years, conclusions were based on cross-sectional statistical analysis. A weaker excess of twin sharing was found in beta out-of-frame sequences because the signal-to-noise ratio was lowered by fewer shared sequences.

Preparation of the library involved 5' RACE. Instrument on record: Illumina HiSeq 2000. A universal primer binding site was introduced by template switching, and a unique molecular identifier was present in the final cDNA, enabling accurate counting of TCR cDNA molecules. First-strand cDNA for TCR alpha and beta chains was synthesized from specific primers in the conserved constant-segment region. To control for contamination, every cDNA library was double barcoded, receiving both a SMART-Mk sample barcode and Illumina barcodes. TruSeq adapter sequences, together with Illumina sample barcodes, were added in two successive PCR steps. The Illumina HiSeq platform was used with custom primers to sequence TCR alpha and beta cDNA libraries. Per the authors' processing: Raw reads were processed with MiGEC to extract unique molecular identifiers, and MiXCR was used to determine CDR3 positions. For each individual, recombination models were inferred using an EM algorithm with the repgenHMM and IGoR tools. The analysis of shared clonotypes was done with the tcR package in R, with sharing normalized by the product of cloneset sizes. To study raw recombination free of thymic and clonal selection effects, out-of-frame nonproductive sequences were analyzed. The public reads were reprocessed in TCRdb via fastp at Q25 and MiXCR, keeping in-frame beta chains. Entries are consolidated by CDR3 protein sequence, retaining the most common genes and DNA. Here the V and J calls rest on TCRdb's processing, not on the authors' analysis. The sample table holds some 590,000 distinct CDR3 sequences, of which more than 9% were seen once. The top ten clonotypes cover 2.5% to 3.5% of the sample.

Every donor in the study was a healthy Caucasian. The twin cohort consisted of three pairs of female monozygotic twins, all aged roughly 18 to 29 years. RNA for TCR libraries was isolated from peripheral blood mononuclear cells. As regards this clonotype: No cognate antigen has been identified for it. No much larger clone exists at a distance of one base, and base qualities are not known.

The sample also formed part of further work on yellow fever vaccine responses in identical twins. Taken from the second paper: The T cell response to vaccination in identical twins was reported by the authors to appear partly convergent and partly personalized. In the study, vaccine-responding T cell clones were precisely tracked in identical twins.

The sequencing input was PBMCs. The TCR was taken from a woman aged 18-30 years in good health.

Read as DNA, the sequence is TGCAGCGTGGGACTAGCGGGAGCCAACTCCTACAATGAGCAGTTCTTC. The translation is CSVGLAGANSYNEQFF. The chain links TRBV29-1 with TRBJ2-1, and TRBD2 matches 14 of the central bases. The CDR3, cysteine through phenylalanine, is 16 amino acids long. The DNA shown is the 48-base CDR3, in frame from base 1. After removal of 6 bases from V and 0 bases from J, the junction retains 4 bases not matched to a gene. The germline V gene encodes CDR1 SQVTM and CDR2 ANQGSEA.